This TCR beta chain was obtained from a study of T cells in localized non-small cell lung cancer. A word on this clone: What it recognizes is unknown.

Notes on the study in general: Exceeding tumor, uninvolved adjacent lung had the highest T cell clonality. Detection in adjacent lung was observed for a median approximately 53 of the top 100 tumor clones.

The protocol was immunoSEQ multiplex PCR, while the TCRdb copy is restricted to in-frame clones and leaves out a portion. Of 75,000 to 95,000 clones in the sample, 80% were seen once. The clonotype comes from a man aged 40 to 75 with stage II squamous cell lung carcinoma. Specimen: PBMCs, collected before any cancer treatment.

The CDR3 loop reads CASSQRDSDGYTF. The CDR3, as DNA: TGTGCCAGCAGCCAAAGGGACAGCGACGGCTACACCTTC. V and J are TRBV16 and TRBJ1-2; TRBD1 matches 7 bases. The CDR3 spans 13 residues. V gave up 2 bases and J gave up 8 bases; unmatched junction bases: 5. Germline-derived CDR1 and CDR2 are KGHSY and FQNENV.